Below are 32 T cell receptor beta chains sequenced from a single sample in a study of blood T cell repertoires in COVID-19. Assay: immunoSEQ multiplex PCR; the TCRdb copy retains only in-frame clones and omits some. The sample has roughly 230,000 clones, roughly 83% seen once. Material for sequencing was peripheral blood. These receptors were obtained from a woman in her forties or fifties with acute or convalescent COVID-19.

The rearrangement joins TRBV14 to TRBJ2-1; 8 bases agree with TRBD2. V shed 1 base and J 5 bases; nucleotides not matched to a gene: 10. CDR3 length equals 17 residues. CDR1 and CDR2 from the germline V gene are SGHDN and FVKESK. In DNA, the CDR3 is TGTGCCAGCAGCCAAGTCCCAGCGGGAGTGCTAGACAATGAGCAGTTCTTC. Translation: CASSQVPAGVLDNEQFF.

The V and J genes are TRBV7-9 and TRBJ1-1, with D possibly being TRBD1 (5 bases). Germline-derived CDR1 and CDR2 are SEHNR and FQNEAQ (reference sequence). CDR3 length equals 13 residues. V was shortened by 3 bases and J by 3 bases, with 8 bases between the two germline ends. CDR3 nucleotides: TGTGCCAGCAGCTTGGACAAGGACACTGAAGCTTTCTTT. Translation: CASSLDKDTEAFF.

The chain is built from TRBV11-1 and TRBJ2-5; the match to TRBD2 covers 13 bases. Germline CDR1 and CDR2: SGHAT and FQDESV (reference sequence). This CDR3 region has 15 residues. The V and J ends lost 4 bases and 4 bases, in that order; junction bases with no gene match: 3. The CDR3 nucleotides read TGTGCCAGCAGCTCCGGGACTAGCGGGGTAGAGACCCAGTACTTC. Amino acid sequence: CASSSGTSGVETQYF.

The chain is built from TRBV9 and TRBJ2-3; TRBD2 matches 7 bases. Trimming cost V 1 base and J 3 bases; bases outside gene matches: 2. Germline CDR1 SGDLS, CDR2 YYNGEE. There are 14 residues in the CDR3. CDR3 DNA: TGTGCCAGCAGCGTACCCGGGGGGACAGATACGCAGTATTTT. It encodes CASSVPGGTDTQYF.

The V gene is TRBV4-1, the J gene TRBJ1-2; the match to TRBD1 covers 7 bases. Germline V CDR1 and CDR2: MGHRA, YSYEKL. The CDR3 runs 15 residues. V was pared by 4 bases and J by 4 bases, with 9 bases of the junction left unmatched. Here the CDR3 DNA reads TGCGCCAGCAGCCTACGTGCAGGGGGAATCTATGGCTACACCTTC. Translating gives CASSLRAGGIYGYTF.

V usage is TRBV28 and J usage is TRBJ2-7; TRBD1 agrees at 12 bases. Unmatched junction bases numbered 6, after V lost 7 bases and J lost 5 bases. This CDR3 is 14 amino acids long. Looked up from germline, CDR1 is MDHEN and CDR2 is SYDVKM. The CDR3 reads CASTSGQGAHEQYF. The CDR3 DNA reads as TGTGCCAGCACTTCGGGACAGGGGGCCCACGAGCAGTACTTC. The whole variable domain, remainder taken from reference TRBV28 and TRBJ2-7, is DVKVTQSSRYLVKRTGEKVFLECVQDMDHENMFWYRQDPGLGLRLIYFSYDVKMKEKGDIPEGYSVSREKKERFSLILESASTNQTSMYLCASTSGQGAHEQYFGPGTRLTVT.

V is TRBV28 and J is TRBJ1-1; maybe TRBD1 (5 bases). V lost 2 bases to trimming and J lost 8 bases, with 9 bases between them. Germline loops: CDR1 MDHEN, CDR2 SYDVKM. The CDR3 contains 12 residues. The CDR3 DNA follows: TGTGCCAGCAGTTTAATGACAGCAGAAGCTTTCTTT. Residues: CASSLMTAEAFF.

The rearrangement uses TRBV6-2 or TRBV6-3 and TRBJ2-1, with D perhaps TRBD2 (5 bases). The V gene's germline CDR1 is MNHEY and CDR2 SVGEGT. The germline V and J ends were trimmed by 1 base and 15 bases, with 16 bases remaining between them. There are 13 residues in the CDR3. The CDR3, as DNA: TGTGCCAGCAGTTACTTGTCATACGGGAACCCGTTCTTC. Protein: CASSYLSYGNPFF.

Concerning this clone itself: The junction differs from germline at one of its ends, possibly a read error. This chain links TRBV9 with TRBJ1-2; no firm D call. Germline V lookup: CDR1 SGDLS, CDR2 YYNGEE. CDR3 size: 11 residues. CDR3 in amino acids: CASGVAYGYTF. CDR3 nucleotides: TGTGCCAGCGGCGTAGCGTATGGCTACACCTTC. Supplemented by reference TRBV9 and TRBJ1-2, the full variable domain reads DSGVTQTPKHLITATGQRVTLRCSPRSGDLSVYWYQQSLDQGLQFLIQYYNGEERAKGNILERFSAQQFPDLHSELNLSSLELGDSALYFCASGVAYGYTFGSGTRLTVV.

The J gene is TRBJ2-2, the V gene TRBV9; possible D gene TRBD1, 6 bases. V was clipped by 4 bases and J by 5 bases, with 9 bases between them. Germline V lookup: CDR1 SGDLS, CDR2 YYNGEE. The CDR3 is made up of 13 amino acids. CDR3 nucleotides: TGTGCCAGCAGCCGAACAGGGACCGGGGAGCTGTTTTTT. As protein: CASSRTGTGELFF.

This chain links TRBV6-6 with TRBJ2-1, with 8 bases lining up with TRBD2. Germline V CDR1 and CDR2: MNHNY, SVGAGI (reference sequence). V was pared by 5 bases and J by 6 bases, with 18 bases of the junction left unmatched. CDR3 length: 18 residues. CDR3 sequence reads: CASSQYLLGGRSTNEQFF. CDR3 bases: TGTGCCAGCAGTCAATACCTCCTGGGCGGGAGGTCCACCAATGAGCAGTTCTTC.

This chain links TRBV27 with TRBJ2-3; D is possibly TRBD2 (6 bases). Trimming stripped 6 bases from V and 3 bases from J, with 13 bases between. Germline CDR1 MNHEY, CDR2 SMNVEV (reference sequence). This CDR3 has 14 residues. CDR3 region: CASRRAGRTDTQYF. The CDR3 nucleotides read TGTGCCAGCAGAAGGGCAGGGAGGACAGATACGCAGTATTTT.

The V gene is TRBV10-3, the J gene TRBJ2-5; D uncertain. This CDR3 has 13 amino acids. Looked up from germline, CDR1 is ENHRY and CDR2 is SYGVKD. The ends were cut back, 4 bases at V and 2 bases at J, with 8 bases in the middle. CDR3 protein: CAISGGAQETQYF. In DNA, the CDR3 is TGTGCCATCAGTGGAGGAGCGCAAGAGACCCAGTACTTC.

The CDR3, as DNA: TGTGCCAGCAGCTTGCGAGCGGGGGGGCCGGAGTACTTC. This codes for CASSLRAGGPEYF. The chain joins TRBV5-4 to TRBJ2-5; 10 bases fit TRBD2. The CDR3 consists of 13 residues. The V and J ends lost 1 base and 12 bases, in that order; junction bases with no gene match: 6. Germline V gene data show CDR1 as SGHNT and CDR2 as YYREEE (reference sequence).

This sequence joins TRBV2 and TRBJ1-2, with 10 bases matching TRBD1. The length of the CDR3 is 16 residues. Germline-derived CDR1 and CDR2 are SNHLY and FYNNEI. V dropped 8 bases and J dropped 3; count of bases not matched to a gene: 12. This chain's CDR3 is CASQEPGQGMDYGYTF. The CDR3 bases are TGTGCCAGCCAAGAACCGGGACAGGGGATGGACTATGGCTACACCTTC.

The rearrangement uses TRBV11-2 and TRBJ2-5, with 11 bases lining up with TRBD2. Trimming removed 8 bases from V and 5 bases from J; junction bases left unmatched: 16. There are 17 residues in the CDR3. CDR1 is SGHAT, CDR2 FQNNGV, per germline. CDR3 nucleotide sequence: TGTGCCAGCCGTTCAGGTGGTAGCGGGGGGGCATGGGAGACCCAGTACTTC. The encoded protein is CASRSGGSGGAWETQYF. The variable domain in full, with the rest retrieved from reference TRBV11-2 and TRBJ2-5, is EAGVAQSPRYKIIEKRQSVAFWCNPISGHATLYWYQQILGQGPKLLIQFQNNGVVDDSQLPKDRFSAERLKGVDSTLKIQPAKLEDSAVYLCASRSGGSGGAWETQYFGPGTRLLVL.

The CDR3 region has the DNA TGTGCCAGCAGCTTAGCGAGTAGCAATCAGCCCCAGCATTTT. Protein sequence: CASSLASSNQPQHF. The V gene is TRBV7-2, the J gene TRBJ1-5, with D uncertain. CDR3 length equals 14 residues. From germline, CDR1 is SGHTA and CDR2 FQGNSA. V lost 0 bases and J lost 0, with 3 bases in between. Using reference TRBV7-2 and TRBJ1-5 for the parts outside the CDR3, the full variable domain is GAGVSQSPSNKVTEKGKDVELRCDPISGHTALYWYRQSLGQGLEFLIYFQGNSAPDKSGLPSDRFSAERTGGSVSTLTIQRTQQEDSAVYLCASSLASSNQPQHFGDGTRLSIL.

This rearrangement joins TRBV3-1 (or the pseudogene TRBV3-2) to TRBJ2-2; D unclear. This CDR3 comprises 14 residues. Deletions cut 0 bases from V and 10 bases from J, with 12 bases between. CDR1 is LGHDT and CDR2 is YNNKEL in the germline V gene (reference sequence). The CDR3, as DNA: TGTGCCAGCAGCCAAGAGTTGGCTGCCGAGGAGCTGTTTTTT. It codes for CASSQELAAEELFF.

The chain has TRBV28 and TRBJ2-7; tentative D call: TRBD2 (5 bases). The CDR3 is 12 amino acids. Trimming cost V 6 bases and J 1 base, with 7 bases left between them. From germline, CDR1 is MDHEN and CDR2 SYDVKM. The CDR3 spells CASSPGSYEQYF. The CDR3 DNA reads TGTGCCAGCAGCCCGGGGTCCTACGAGCAGTACTTC. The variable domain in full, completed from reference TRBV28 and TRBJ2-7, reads DVKVTQSSRYLVKRTGEKVFLECVQDMDHENMFWYRQDPGLGLRLIYFSYDVKMKEKGDIPEGYSVSREKKERFSLILESASTNQTSMYLCASSPGSYEQYFGPGTRLTVT.

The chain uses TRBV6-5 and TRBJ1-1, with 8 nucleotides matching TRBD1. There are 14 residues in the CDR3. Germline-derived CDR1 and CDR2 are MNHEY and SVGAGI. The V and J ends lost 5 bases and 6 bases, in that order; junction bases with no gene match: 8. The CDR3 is CASSRTGRGAEAFF. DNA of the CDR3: TGTGCCAGCAGTAGGACAGGGCGGGGTGCTGAAGCTTTCTTT.

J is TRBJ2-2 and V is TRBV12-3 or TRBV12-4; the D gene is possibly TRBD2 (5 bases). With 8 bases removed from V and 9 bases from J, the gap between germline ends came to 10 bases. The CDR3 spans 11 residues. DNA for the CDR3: TGTGCCAGCGGACTTCTAAGGGAGCTGTTTTTT. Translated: CASGLLRELFF.

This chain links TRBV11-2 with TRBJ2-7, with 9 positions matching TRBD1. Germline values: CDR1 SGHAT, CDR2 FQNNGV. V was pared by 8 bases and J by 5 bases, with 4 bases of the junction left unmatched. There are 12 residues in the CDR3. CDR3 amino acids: CASGYRGHEQYF. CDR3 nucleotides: TGTGCCAGCGGGTACAGGGGGCACGAGCAGTACTTC.

The CDR3: CASSTGQGMNTEAFF. The CDR3 DNA is TGCGCCAGCAGCACCGGTCAGGGGATGAACACTGAAGCTTTCTTT. V is TRBV5-1 and J is TRBJ1-1, with TRBD1 as a possible D gene (6 bases). CDR3 size: 15 residues. V dropped 4 bases and J dropped 0 bases, with 13 bases sitting between them. In germline, CDR1 is SGHRS, CDR2 YFSETQ.

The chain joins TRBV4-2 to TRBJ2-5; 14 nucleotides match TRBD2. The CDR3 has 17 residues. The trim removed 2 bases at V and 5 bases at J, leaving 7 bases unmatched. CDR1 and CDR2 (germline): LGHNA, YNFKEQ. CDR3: CASSQWTSGGPKETQYF. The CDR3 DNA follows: TGTGCCAGCAGCCAATGGACTAGCGGGGGGCCCAAGGAGACCCAGTACTTC.

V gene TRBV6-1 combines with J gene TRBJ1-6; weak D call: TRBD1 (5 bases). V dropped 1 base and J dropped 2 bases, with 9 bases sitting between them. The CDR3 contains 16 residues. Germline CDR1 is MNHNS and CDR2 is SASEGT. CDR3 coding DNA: TGTGCCAGCAGTGAAGGACAGAGAGCCTATAATTCACCCCTCCACTTT. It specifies CASSEGQRAYNSPLHF.

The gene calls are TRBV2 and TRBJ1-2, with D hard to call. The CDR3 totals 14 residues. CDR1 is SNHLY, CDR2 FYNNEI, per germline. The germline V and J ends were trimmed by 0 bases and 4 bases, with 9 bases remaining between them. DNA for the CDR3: TGTGCCAGCAGTGAAGCGCCGGGGTCCTATGGCTACACCTTC. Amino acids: CASSEAPGSYGYTF. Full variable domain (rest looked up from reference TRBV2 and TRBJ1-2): EPEVTQTPSHQVTQMGQEVILRCVPISNHLYFYWYRQILGQKVEFLVSFYNNEISEKSEIFDDQFSVERPDGSNFTLKIRSTKLEDSAMYFCASSEAPGSYGYTFGSGTRLTVV.

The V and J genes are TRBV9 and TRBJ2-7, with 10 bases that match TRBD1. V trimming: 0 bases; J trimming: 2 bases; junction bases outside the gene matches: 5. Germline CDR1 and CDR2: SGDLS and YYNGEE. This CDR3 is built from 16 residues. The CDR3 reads CASSVAGTGAPYEQYF. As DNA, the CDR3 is TGTGCCAGCAGCGTAGCCGGGACAGGGGCTCCCTACGAGCAGTACTTC.

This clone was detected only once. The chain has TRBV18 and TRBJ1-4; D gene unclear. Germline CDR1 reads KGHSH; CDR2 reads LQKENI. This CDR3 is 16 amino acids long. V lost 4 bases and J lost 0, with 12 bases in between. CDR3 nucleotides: TGTGCCAGCTCACTTTACAGAGATGCAACTAATGAAAAACTGTTTTTT. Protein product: CASSLYRDATNEKLFF.

CDR3: CASSHLDSLNTGELFF. In nucleotides, the CDR3 is TGTGCCAGCAGCCACTTGGACAGTTTGAACACCGGGGAGCTGTTTTTT. J is TRBJ2-2 and V is TRBV14; D perhaps matches TRBD1 (6 bases). The CDR3 extends over 16 amino acids. Between the trimmed V and J ends, which lost 3 bases and 1 base, there was a span of 12 bases. Germline assignment: CDR1 SGHDN and CDR2 FVKESK.

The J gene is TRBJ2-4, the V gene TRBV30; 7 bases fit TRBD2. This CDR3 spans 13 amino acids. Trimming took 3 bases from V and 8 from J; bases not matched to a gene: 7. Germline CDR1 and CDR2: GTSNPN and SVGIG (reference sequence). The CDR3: CAWSGGGAHIQYF. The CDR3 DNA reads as TGTGCCTGGAGCGGGGGAGGGGCCCACATTCAGTACTTC.

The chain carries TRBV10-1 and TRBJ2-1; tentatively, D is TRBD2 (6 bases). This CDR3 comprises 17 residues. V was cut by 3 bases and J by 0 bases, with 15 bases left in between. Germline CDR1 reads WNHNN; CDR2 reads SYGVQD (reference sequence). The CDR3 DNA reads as TGCGCCAGCAGTGATACTAGCCGCTTCAGCTCCTACAATGAGCAGTTCTTC. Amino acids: CASSDTSRFSSYNEQFF.

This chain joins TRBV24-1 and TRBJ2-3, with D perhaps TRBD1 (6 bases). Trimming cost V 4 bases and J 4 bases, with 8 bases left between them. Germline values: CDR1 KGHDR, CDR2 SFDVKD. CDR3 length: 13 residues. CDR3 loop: CATSEGASDTQYF. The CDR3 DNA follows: TGTGCCACCAGTGAGGGGGCCTCAGATACGCAGTATTTT.